The present T cell receptor (beta chain) was sequenced within a study of type 1 regulatory T cells. Study-level background: An in vitro protocol generated T-allo10, a Tr1-enriched, alloantigen-specific CD4 T cell product. Points from the study as a whole: Type 1 regulatory T cells had a more restricted TCR repertoire than non-type 1 regulatory T cells.

With respect to this clonotype: Antigen unknown.

This CDR3 region has 14 residues. CDR1 and CDR2 (germline): DFQATT, SNEGSKA (reference sequence). V gave up 4 bases and J gave up 3 bases; unmatched junction bases: 5. Each CDR3 protein gets one entry after TCRdb re-called the reads with MiXCR. There are about 62,000 distinct CDR3 sequences in the sample; 62% occur only once, and roughly 1.9% lies in the top ten. This TCR came from a human donor in good health. The chain is built from TRBV20-1 and TRBJ2-2; 7 positions agree with TRBD1. Sequenced sample: cultured non-Tr1 T cells, either the whole culture or a sorted T cell fraction (not recorded which). DNA of the CDR3: TGCAGTGCTACCCACAGGGGTGACACCGGGGAGCTGTTTTTT. Encoded protein: CSATHRGDTGELFF.